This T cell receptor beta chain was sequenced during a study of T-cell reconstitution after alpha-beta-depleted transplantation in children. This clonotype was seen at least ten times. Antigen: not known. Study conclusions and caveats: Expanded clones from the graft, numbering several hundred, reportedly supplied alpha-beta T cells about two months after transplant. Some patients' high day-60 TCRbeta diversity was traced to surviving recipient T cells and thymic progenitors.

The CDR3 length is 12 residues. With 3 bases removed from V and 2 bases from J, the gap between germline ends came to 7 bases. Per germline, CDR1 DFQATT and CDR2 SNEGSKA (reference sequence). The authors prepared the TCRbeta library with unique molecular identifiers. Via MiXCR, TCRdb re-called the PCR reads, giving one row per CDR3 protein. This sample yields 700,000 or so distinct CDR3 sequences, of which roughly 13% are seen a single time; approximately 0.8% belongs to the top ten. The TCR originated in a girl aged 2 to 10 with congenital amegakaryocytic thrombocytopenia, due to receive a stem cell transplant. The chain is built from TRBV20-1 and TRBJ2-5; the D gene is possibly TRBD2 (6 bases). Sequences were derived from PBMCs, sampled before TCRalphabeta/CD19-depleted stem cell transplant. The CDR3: CSASRGQETQYF. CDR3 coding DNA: TGCAGTGCTAGTCGGGGGCAAGAGACCCAGTACTTC.